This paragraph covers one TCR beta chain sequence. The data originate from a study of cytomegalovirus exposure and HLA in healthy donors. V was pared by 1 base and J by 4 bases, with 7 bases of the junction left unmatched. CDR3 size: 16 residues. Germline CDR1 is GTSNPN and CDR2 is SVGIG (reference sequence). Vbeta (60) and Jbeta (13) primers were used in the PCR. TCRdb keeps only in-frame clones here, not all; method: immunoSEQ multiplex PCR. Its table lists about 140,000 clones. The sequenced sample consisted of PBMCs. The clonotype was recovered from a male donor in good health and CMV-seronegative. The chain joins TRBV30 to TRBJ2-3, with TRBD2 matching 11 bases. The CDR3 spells CAWSAPSGRNSDTQYF. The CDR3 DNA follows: TGTGCCTGGAGTGCCCCTAGCGGGAGGAACTCAGATACGCAGTATTTT.